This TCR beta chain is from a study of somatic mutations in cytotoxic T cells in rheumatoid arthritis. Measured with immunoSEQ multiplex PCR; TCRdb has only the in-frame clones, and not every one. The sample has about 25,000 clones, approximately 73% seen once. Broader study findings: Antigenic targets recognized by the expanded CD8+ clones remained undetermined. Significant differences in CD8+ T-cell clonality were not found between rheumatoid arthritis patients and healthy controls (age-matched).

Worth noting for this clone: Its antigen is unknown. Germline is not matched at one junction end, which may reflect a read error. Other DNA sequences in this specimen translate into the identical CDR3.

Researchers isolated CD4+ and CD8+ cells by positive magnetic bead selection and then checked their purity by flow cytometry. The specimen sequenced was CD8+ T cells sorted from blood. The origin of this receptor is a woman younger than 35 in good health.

The CDR3 is CASSAPGGETQYF. The CDR3 coding sequence is TGCGCCAGCAGCGCCCCGGGGGGGGAGACCCAGTACTTC. The genes are TRBV9 and TRBJ2-5, with 8 bases that match TRBD2. The CDR3 has 13 amino acids. CDR1 and CDR2 (germline): SGDLS, YYNGEE.